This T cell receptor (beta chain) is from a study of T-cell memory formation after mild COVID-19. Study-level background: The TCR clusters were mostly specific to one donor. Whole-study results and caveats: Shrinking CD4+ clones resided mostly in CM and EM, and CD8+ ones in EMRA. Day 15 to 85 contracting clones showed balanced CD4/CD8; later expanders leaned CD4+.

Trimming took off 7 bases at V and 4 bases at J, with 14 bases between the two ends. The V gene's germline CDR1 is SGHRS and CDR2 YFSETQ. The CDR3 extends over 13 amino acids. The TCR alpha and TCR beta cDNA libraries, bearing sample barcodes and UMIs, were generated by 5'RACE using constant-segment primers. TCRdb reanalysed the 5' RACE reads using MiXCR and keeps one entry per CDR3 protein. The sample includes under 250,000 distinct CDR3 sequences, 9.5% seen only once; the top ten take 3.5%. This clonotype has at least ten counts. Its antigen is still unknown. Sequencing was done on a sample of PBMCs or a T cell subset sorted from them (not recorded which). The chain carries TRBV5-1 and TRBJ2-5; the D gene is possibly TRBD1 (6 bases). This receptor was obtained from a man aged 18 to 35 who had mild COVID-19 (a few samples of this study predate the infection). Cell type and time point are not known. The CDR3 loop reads CASRPGTLETQYF. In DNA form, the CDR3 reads TGCGCCAGCCGACCCGGGACACTAGAGACCCAGTACTTC.